This is a list of T cell receptor beta chains from one sample in a study of cytomegalovirus exposure and HLA in healthy donors. Profiling relied on immunoSEQ multiplex PCR, and the TCRdb table lists in-frame clones only, not all of them. The sample yields roughly 130,000 clones, almost 85% seen once. The sample consisted of PBMCs. Receptors were obtained from a boy aged 2 to 10 in good health and CMV-seronegative. Both conserved end residues are part of each CDR3. The D gene is left open where the match is weak. Clone sizes are given selectively: once, few, many, or a class where the clone is expanded.

CDR3nt,CDR3aa,abundance,v_gene,d_gene,j_gene
TGTGCCAGCACCCGGGAGCCACAAGAGACCCAGTACTTC,CASTREPQETQYF,NA,TRBV25-1,NA,TRBJ2-5
TGTGCCAGCAGCTATGGACAGGGGGGTAATCAGCCCCAGCATTTT,CASSYGQGGNQPQHF,NA,TRBV14,TRBD1,TRBJ1-5
TGTGCCAGCACAAAATTGACCGGGGAGCTGTTTTTT,CASTKLTGELFF,once,TRBV6-6,NA,TRBJ2-2
TGTGCCAGCAGCGCTACTAGCGATACCTACGAGCAGTACTTC,CASSATSDTYEQYF,NA,TRBV9,TRBD2,TRBJ2-7
TGCGCCAGCAGTACTAGCGGGAGCACACAAGAGACCCAGTACTTC,CASSTSGSTQETQYF,NA,TRBV5-1,TRBD2,TRBJ2-5
TGCGCCAGCAGCTTCCCGGGAAACTCCTACAATGAGCAGTTCTTC,CASSFPGNSYNEQFF,once,TRBV5-1,NA,TRBJ2-1
TGCGCCAGCAGACAAGATATTGGGACAGAGTCTAACTATGGCTACACCTTC,CASRQDIGTESNYGYTF,NA,TRBV4-3,TRBD1,TRBJ1-2
TGTGCCAGCAGTTGGACTAGCTACAATGAGCAGTTCTTC,CASSWTSYNEQFF,NA,TRBV27,TRBD2,TRBJ2-1
TGCGCCAGCACGACTAGGACTAGCGGGGGGAGCTCCTACAATGAGCAGTTCTTC,CASTTRTSGGSSYNEQFF,NA,TRBV5-1,TRBD2,TRBJ2-1
TGCGCCAGCTCGCAGCAGCTTGTAGGGTCGGGGGGGGAGCAGTACTTC,CASSQQLVGSGGEQYF,once,TRBV5-1,TRBD2,TRBJ2-7
TGCGCCAGCAGCCCCCGACTGACAGATACGCAGTATTTT,CASSPRLTDTQYF,NA,TRBV4-1,NA,TRBJ2-3
TGCGCCAGCAGCCAAGAAAGTGGCGGGAGCACAGATACGCAGTATTTT,CASSQESGGSTDTQYF,NA,TRBV4-1,NA,TRBJ2-3
TGCAGCGTCCGGGAGGGGGACACTGAAGCTTTCTTT,CSVREGDTEAFF,NA,TRBV29-1,NA,TRBJ1-1
TGTGCCAGCAGCCGCGACAGGGTTGAGCAGCCCCAGCATTTT,CASSRDRVEQPQHF,NA,TRBV4-2,TRBD1,TRBJ1-5
TGTGCCTGGACCTCACGGAGGGTGGGCTATGGCTACACCTTC,CAWTSRRVGYGYTF,NA,TRBV30,NA,TRBJ1-2
TGCGCCAGCAGCTTGAGCTCTAGTTTAAGCGGGGGGGTTGCCTACGAGCAGTACTTC,CASSLSSSLSGGVAYEQYF,NA,TRBV5-1,TRBD2,TRBJ2-7
TGTGCTGGTGGGAGAGGGAACGGCATGAACACTGAAGCTTTCTTT,CAGGRGNGMNTEAFF,NA,TRBV12-5,NA,TRBJ1-1
TGTGCCAGCAGTCCGAGGGGGAGTGGGACTGAAGCTTTCTTT,CASSPRGSGTEAFF,NA,TRBV5-5,NA,TRBJ1-1
TGCGCCAGCAGGTACAGGGATCCCACAGATACGCAGTATTTT,CASRYRDPTDTQYF,NA,TRBV23-1,NA,TRBJ2-3
TGTGCCGCCGGGACAGGGGTAGATCAGCCCCAGCATTTT,CAAGTGVDQPQHF,few,TRBV19,TRBD1,TRBJ1-5
TGTGCCAGCAGCTTAATCGGCGGACAGGGGGCGATGGGAGCTTTCTTT,CASSLIGGQGAMGAFF,NA,TRBV11-2,TRBD1,TRBJ1-1
TGTGCCAGCAGCTTAAGCCCAAAGAACACTGAAGCTTTCTTT,CASSLSPKNTEAFF,NA,TRBV7-6,NA,TRBJ1-1
TGTGCCAGCATTGTTCAGGGGGCGCTTAACTATGGCTACACCTTC,CASIVQGALNYGYTF,NA,TRBV6-5,TRBD1,TRBJ1-2
TGTGCCAGCAGTTCCGATGGGGGGGTCACTGAAGCTTTCTTT,CASSSDGGVTEAFF,NA,TRBV6-5,NA,TRBJ1-1
TGTGCCAGCAGCGTCAACAGGGGTACTGAAGCTTTCTTT,CASSVNRGTEAFF,NA,TRBV9,TRBD1,TRBJ1-1
TGTGCCAGCAGCCGGACAGGCGTCCACGAGCAGTACTTC,CASSRTGVHEQYF,NA,TRBV11-3,TRBD1,TRBJ2-7
TGTGCCAGCAGCCCTATACCAGGGTCGAACACTGAAGCTTTCTTT,CASSPIPGSNTEAFF,NA,TRBV6-1,NA,TRBJ1-1
TGTGCCAGCAGCTTAGGGGACAGGGACACCGGGGAGCTGTTTTTT,CASSLGDRDTGELFF,NA,TRBV13,TRBD1,TRBJ2-2
TGTGCCAGCTCACCACCGGGAGCTCAGCCCCAGCATTTT,CASSPPGAQPQHF,NA,TRBV18,NA,TRBJ1-5
TGTGCCAGCAGCATTACTAGCGGGATTGGAGATACGCAGTATTTT,CASSITSGIGDTQYF,NA,TRBV7-3,TRBD2,TRBJ2-3
TGTGCCAGCAGTTACTCCGGGACTGGCACCTACGAGCAGTACTTC,CASSYSGTGTYEQYF,NA,TRBV6-5,NA,TRBJ2-7
TGTGCCAGCAGCTCCGGGACTAGCGGCCCTAGGGATACGCAGTATTTT,CASSSGTSGPRDTQYF,few,TRBV5-4,TRBD2,TRBJ2-3
TGTGCCAGCAGCTTCCAGCCTTCAGGACAGGGTTACGAGCAGTACTTC,CASSFQPSGQGYEQYF,NA,TRBV7-8,TRBD1,TRBJ2-7
TGTGCCAGCAGAGGAGCGAACACTGAAGCTTTCTTT,CASRGANTEAFF,few,TRBV6-4,NA,TRBJ1-1
TGTGCCAGCAGCTTTCCCGGCGGGTTCTACAATGAGCAGTTCTTC,CASSFPGGFYNEQFF,NA,TRBV11-2,NA,TRBJ2-1
TGTGCCAGCAGCTCGGAGGGAGGGGAAGATGAGCAGTACTTC,CASSSEGGEDEQYF,NA,TRBV7-9,TRBD2,TRBJ2-7
TGTGCCAGCAGTGAAGCGGGCAGGGGGAATCAGCCCCAGCATTTT,CASSEAGRGNQPQHF,few,TRBV2,TRBD1,TRBJ1-5
TGTGCCTCGGGGAGCAGCGGGAGTGCCAATGAGCAGTTCTTC,CASGSSGSANEQFF,NA,TRBV6-1,TRBD2,TRBJ2-1
TGTGCCAGCAGTTACACCGATCCGGGCTACGAGCAGTACTTC,CASSYTDPGYEQYF,NA,TRBV6-6,NA,TRBJ2-7
TGCGCCAGCAGCCAAGATCCGGCCCGGAGGAATTCACCCCTCCACTTT,CASSQDPARRNSPLHF,once,TRBV4-3,NA,TRBJ1-6